This T cell receptor (beta chain) originates from a study of shared clonotypes between healthy human individuals. Using immunoSEQ multiplex PCR, the repertoire was profiled, and TCRdb retains in-frame clones only, with some absent. The data contain millions of clones, roughly 94% of them singletons. The germline V and J ends were trimmed by 9 bases and 5 bases, with 19 bases remaining between them. The CDR3 length is 14 residues. Per germline, CDR1 MDHEN and CDR2 SYDVKM. Donors comprised healthy HIV-negative adults lacking recent acute infections or vaccinations. The J gene is TRBJ1-2, the V gene TRBV28; TRBD1 is a possible D gene (6 bases). This clonotype originated in a man between 18 and 29 years old in good health. Source material: naive CD4+ T cells sorted from blood. Subset denoted: CD45RA+ positively selected. The CDR3 here is CASARRGRGYGYTF. The CDR3 DNA reads TGTGCCAGTGCCAGACGGGGGCGGGGATATGGCTACACCTTC.